A single sample is the source of the 10 T cell receptor beta chains below, sequenced in a study of blood T cell repertoires in COVID-19. Repertoires were generated with immunoSEQ multiplex PCR, while TCRdb's copy carries only in-frame clones and drops some. The sample lists 120,000 to 150,000 clones; around 84% were seen once. The sequenced material came from peripheral blood. These receptors originate from a human donor in a cohort sampled during active COVID-19.

The V call is TRBV11-2, the J call TRBJ1-2; 11 bases match TRBD1. Trimming took 2 bases from V and 3 from J; bases not matched to a gene: 8. This CDR3 is built from 17 residues. The germline V gene has CDR1 SGHAT and CDR2 FQNNGV. The CDR3 loop is CASSLWGGQGEDYGYTF. CDR3 sequence (DNA): TGTGCCAGCAGCTTATGGGGGGGACAGGGGGAGGACTATGGCTACACCTTC.

CDR3 sequence: CASTAQGAGEQFF. DNA of the CDR3: TGTGCCAGTACCGCTCAGGGGGCTGGTGAGCAGTTCTTC. The V call is TRBV19, the J call TRBJ2-1, with 8 bases identical to TRBD1. The J segment lost 9 bases and the V segment lost 7 bases, leaving 8 bases of the junction unmatched. Germline V lookup: CDR1 LNHDA, CDR2 SQIVND (reference sequence). The CDR3 length is 13 residues.

The chain uses TRBV19 and TRBJ2-7, with D tentatively TRBD1 (6 bases). V was trimmed by 3 bases and J by 1 base, leaving 13 bases between them. This CDR3 contains 15 residues. Germline lookup yields CDR1 LNHDA and CDR2 SQIVND (reference sequence). The CDR3, as DNA: TGTGCCAGTAGTATCGGGCACAGGGTTTCCTACGAGCAGTACTTC. The encoded protein is CASSIGHRVSYEQYF.

The V call is TRBV10-3, the J call TRBJ2-3; 8 bases align to TRBD2. Germline trimming cut 0 bases from V and 3 bases from J; bases unmatched to any gene: 2. The CDR3 totals 15 residues. Germline V gene sequence: CDR1 ENHRY, CDR2 SYGVKD. CDR3 sequence (DNA): TGTGCCATCAGTGAGTCCCAGCGGGGGACAGATACGCAGTATTTT. It is translated as CAISESQRGTDTQYF.

V usage is TRBV19 and J usage is TRBJ1-5; TRBD1 might be the D (6 bases). Trimming took 5 bases from V and 1 from J, leaving 15 bases between them. The CDR3 consists of 16 residues. The germline CDR1 and CDR2 sequences are LNHDA and SQIVND (reference sequence). The CDR3 DNA sequence: TGTGCCAGTAGTTTGCGGGTGCAGGGGAGCAATCAGCCCCAGCATTTT. Amino acid sequence: CASSLRVQGSNQPQHF.

The chain employs TRBV6-1 and TRBJ1-2; tentative D call: TRBD1 (6 bases). Germline values: CDR1 MNHNS, CDR2 SASEGT. Trimming took 1 base from V and 8 from J, leaving 14 bases between them. CDR3 length: 14 amino acids. The CDR3 protein is CASSEGRGIEGYTF. As DNA, the CDR3 is TGTGCCAGCAGTGAAGGCAGGGGAATTGAGGGCTACACCTTC.

The chain recombines TRBV10-1 with TRBJ2-1, with a possible D match to TRBD1 (5 bases). V dropped 4 bases and J dropped 10 bases, with 14 bases sitting between them. Per germline, CDR1 WNHNN and CDR2 SYGVQD (reference sequence). The CDR3 has 13 residues. CDR3 coding DNA: TGCGCCAGCAGTGTGCCAGGGAAGGTGGAGCAGTTCTTC. It is translated as CASSVPGKVEQFF.

The chain employs TRBV5-1 and TRBJ2-7; 14 positions agree with TRBD2. The CDR3 contains 16 residues. Germline V gene lookup returns CDR1 SGHRS and CDR2 YFSETQ. Trimming took 4 bases from V and 2 from J; bases not matched to a gene: 5. CDR3 bases: TGCGCCAGCAGCCCATCGGGACTAGCGGGGGCCTACGAGCAGTACTTC. Translation gives CASSPSGLAGAYEQYF.

The V and J genes are TRBV30 and TRBJ2-5; D ambiguous. The CDR3 totals 13 residues. Germline V CDR1 and CDR2: GTSNPN, SVGIG (reference sequence). V was clipped by 0 bases and J by 5 bases, with 10 bases between them. CDR3 amino acids: CAWSVRMRETQYF. In DNA, the CDR3 is TGTGCCTGGAGTGTACGGATGAGGGAGACCCAGTACTTC.

V usage is TRBV7-3 and J usage is TRBJ2-7; 9 nucleotides match TRBD2. Germline CDR1 reads SGHTA; CDR2 reads FQGTGA. The V segment lost 7 bases and the J segment 1 base; nucleotides outside the gene matches: 5. CDR3 length: 14 amino acids. In DNA, the CDR3 is TGTGCCAGCACGGGACTAGCTGCGTCCTACGAGCAGTACTTC. This translates into CASTGLAASYEQYF.